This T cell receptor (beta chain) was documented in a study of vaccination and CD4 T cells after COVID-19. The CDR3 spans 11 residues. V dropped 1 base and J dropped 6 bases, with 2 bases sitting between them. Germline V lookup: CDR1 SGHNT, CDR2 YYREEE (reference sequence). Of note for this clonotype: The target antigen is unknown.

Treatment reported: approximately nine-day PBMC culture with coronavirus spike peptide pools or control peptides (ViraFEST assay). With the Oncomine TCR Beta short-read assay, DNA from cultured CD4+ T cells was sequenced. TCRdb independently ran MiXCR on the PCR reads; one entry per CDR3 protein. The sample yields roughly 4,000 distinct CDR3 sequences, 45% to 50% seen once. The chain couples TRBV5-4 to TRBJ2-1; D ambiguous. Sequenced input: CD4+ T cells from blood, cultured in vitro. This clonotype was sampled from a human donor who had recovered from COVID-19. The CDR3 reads CASSLTNEQFF. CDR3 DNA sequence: TGTGCCAGCAGCTTGACCAATGAGCAGTTCTTC.